This entry lists 32 T cell receptor beta chains sequenced from one sample in a study of blood T cell repertoires in COVID-19. Sequenced by immunoSEQ multiplex PCR; TCRdb stores in-frame clones only, minus some. The sample has 400,000 to 550,000 clones, roughly 85% seen once. Input material: PBMCs or T cells enriched from blood (not recorded which). These TCRs come from a woman aged 18 to 35 with acute COVID-19.

This chain joins TRBV3-1 (or the pseudogene TRBV3-2) and TRBJ1-2; D may be TRBD1 (6 bases). CDR3 length equals 13 residues. Germline assignment: CDR1 LGHDT and CDR2 YNNKEL (reference sequence). Trimming took 6 bases from V and 8 from J, leaving 16 bases between them. The CDR3 nucleotides read TGTGCCAGCAGTGAGACAGGACCAGGAGGCTACACCTTC. Translated: CASSETGPGGYTF.

The chain carries TRBV30 and TRBJ2-5, with a tentative D call TRBD2 (6 bases). This CDR3 has 18 residues. The germline V and J ends were trimmed by 0 bases and 5 bases, with 25 bases remaining between them. Germline V CDR1 and CDR2: GTSNPN, SVGIG (reference sequence). CDR3: CAWSVPGDPGWVEETQYF. CDR3 DNA sequence: TGTGCCTGGAGTGTACCGGGGGACCCCGGGTGGGTGGAGGAGACCCAGTACTTC. The full variable domain, completed using reference TRBV30 and TRBJ2-5, is SQTIHQWPATLVQPVGSPLSLECTVEGTSNPNLYWYRQAAGRGLQLLFYSVGIGQISSEVPQNLSASRPQDRQFILSSKKLLLSDSGFYLCAWSVPGDPGWVEETQYFGPGTRLLVL.

This chain links TRBV13 with TRBJ2-3, with a possible D match to TRBD1 (5 bases). Germline V gives CDR1 PRHDT, CDR2 FYEKMQ (reference sequence). This CDR3 has 16 residues. V was cut by 1 base and J by 0 bases, with 11 bases left in between. For the CDR3, the DNA is TGTGCCAGCAGCTTAGTCAGGGTTGGGAGCACAGATACGCAGTATTTT. It translates to CASSLVRVGSTDTQYF.

The chain carries TRBV7-2 and TRBJ2-2; D is ambiguous. CDR1 is SGHTA, CDR2 FQGNSA, per germline. The V and J ends lost 2 bases and 6 bases respectively, with 10 bases between them. This CDR3 is built from 14 residues. The CDR3 DNA reads as TGTGCCAGCAGCTTATATCTTCGTTCCGGGGAGCTGTTTTTT. Its protein is CASSLYLRSGELFF.

This chain links TRBV27 with TRBJ1-5; no clear D. Trimming took off 5 bases at V and 2 bases at J, with 19 bases between the two ends. CDR3 length: 17 residues. Germline CDR1 and CDR2: MNHEY and SMNVEV (reference sequence). This CDR3 is CASSLYFAGQGNQPQHF. DNA of the CDR3: TGTGCCAGCAGTCTCTATTTTGCTGGTCAAGGCAATCAGCCCCAGCATTTT.

The V gene is TRBV7-2, the J gene TRBJ2-4, with 7 positions matching TRBD1. The CDR3 loop spans 16 amino acids. V lost 3 bases to trimming and J lost 2 bases; unmatched junction nucleotides: 7. Germline CDR1 reads SGHTA; CDR2 reads FQGNSA. The CDR3 loop is CASSLKGGGSKNIQYF. Here the CDR3 DNA reads TGTGCCAGCAGCTTGAAAGGGGGCGGGTCCAAAAACATTCAGTACTTC.

The chain employs TRBV6-1 and TRBJ2-3; 9 positions match TRBD2. J was trimmed by 4 bases and V by 1 base; bases with no gene match: 3. This CDR3 spans 15 amino acids. The germline V gene has CDR1 MNHNS and CDR2 SASEGT. CDR3 protein: CASSEGGGGADTQYF. The DNA for the CDR3 is TGTGCCAGCAGTGAAGGTGGCGGGGGGGCAGATACGCAGTATTTT.

V usage is TRBV28 and J usage is TRBJ1-3; no reliable D call. V was clipped by 5 bases and J by 1 base, with 18 bases between them. Looked up from germline, CDR1 is MDHEN and CDR2 is SYDVKM. The CDR3 length is 17 residues. The CDR3 region has the DNA TGTGCCAGCAGTCCAGGTGGAGCGGTAACATCTGGAAACACCATATATTTT. Translating it yields CASSPGGAVTSGNTIYF.

The rearrangement uses TRBV6-2 or TRBV6-3 and TRBJ2-1; 10 bases fit TRBD2. This CDR3 is built from 14 residues. Germline CDR1 and CDR2: MNHEY and SVGEGT. The ends lost 5 bases at V and 10 bases at J; junction bases unmatched: 8. The DNA for the CDR3 is TGTGCCAGCAGTAAAGCCCGGACTAGCGGCGAGCAGTTCTTC. Amino acid sequence: CASSKARTSGEQFF.

The rearrangement links TRBV9 to TRBJ1-3; TRBD1 matches at 10 bases. CDR1 is SGDLS, CDR2 YYNGEE, per germline. The CDR3 spans 17 residues. V was clipped by 3 bases and J by 3 bases; unmatched bases: 9. This CDR3 reads CASSAITGTGVGNTIYF. DNA of the CDR3: TGTGCCAGCAGCGCTATCACCGGGACAGGGGTTGGAAACACCATATATTTT.

This chain joins TRBV6-5 and TRBJ1-4; a weak D match, TRBD1 (5 bases). CDR1 is MNHEY, CDR2 SVGAGI, per germline. Trimming took 0 bases from V and 7 from J, leaving 12 bases between them. This CDR3 contains 15 residues. The CDR3 nucleotides are TGTGCCAGCAGTTACTCAACAGGAAAGGGTGAAAAACTGTTTTTT. Translating it yields CASSYSTGKGEKLFF.

Worth noting for this clone: The same CDR3 arises from other DNA sequences in this sample as well. The rearrangement links TRBV7-3 to TRBJ1-1; 8 bases line up with TRBD1. The CDR3 has 13 amino acids. The V segment lost 5 bases and the J segment 3 bases; nucleotides outside the gene matches: 2. Germline V gene lookup returns CDR1 SGHTA and CDR2 FQGTGA. This CDR3 is CASSLQGDTEAFF. CDR3 in DNA: TGTGCCAGCAGCCTACAGGGGGACACTGAAGCTTTCTTT.

DNA for the CDR3: TGCGCCAGCAGCTCACTAGCGACCACGGGGGAGCAGTACTTC. This codes for CASSSLATTGEQYF. This chain links TRBV5-1 with TRBJ2-7; 7 bases align to TRBD2. The CDR3 consists of 14 residues. Germline V gives CDR1 SGHRS, CDR2 YFSETQ. V trimming: 3 bases; J trimming: 7 bases; junction bases outside the gene matches: 10.

The gene calls are TRBV11-2 and TRBJ2-7, with 12 positions matching TRBD2. This CDR3 is 16 amino acids long. Germline V lookup: CDR1 SGHAT, CDR2 FQNNGV. V dropped 2 bases and J dropped 5; count of bases not matched to a gene: 7. The CDR3 spells CASSLRAASGRDEQYF. The CDR3, as DNA: TGTGCCAGCAGCTTAAGGGCGGCTAGCGGGAGGGACGAGCAGTACTTC.

This chain uses TRBV12-3 or TRBV12-4 with TRBJ1-6; D is ambiguous. The length of the CDR3 is 12 residues. V dropped 6 bases and J dropped 7 bases, with 7 bases sitting between them. CDR3 sequence: CASRRGNSPLHF. CDR3 DNA sequence: TGTGCCAGCAGGCGAGGGAATTCACCCCTCCACTTT.

CDR3 nucleotides: TGTGCCAGCAGTCGACCGGGACTAGCGGGCAACACAGATACGCAGTATTTT. Its translation is CASSRPGLAGNTDTQYF. The chain has TRBV28 and TRBJ2-3; 12 bases are shared with TRBD2. The germline V gene has CDR1 MDHEN and CDR2 SYDVKM. V shed 5 bases and J 2 bases; nucleotides not matched to a gene: 8. The CDR3 sequence is 17 residues long.

V is TRBV6-7 and J is TRBJ1-6; 9 positions agree with TRBD1. TRBV6-7 is an open reading frame whose function is uncertain. V was clipped by 2 bases and J by 2 bases; unmatched bases: 16. CDR3 length: 21 amino acids. The CDR3 DNA reads as TGTGCCAGCAGTTACCTACGCACGATGGGACAGGGAGATCCCTATAATTCACCCCTCCACTTT. It codes for CASSYLRTMGQGDPYNSPLHF.

The chain combines TRBV9 with TRBJ2-1, with D possibly matching TRBD2 (5 bases). V was pared by 0 bases and J by 7 bases, with 11 bases between. The CDR3 is 14 amino acids. The germline gives CDR1 SGDLS, CDR2 YYNGEE. CDR3: CASSVDPSKNEQFF. Here the CDR3 DNA reads TGTGCCAGCAGCGTAGATCCTAGCAAGAATGAGCAGTTCTTC.

The V gene is TRBV3-1 (or the pseudogene TRBV3-2), the J gene TRBJ1-4; D call uncertain. Germline CDR1 reads LGHDT; CDR2 reads YNNKEL (reference sequence). The CDR3 loop spans 17 amino acids. V shed 4 bases and J shed 5 bases, with 20 bases lying between them. The CDR3 DNA sequence: TGTGCCAGCAGCCCCTTTGGGCCCGGCCTACAGAATGAAAAACTGTTTTTT. Translation: CASSPFGPGLQNEKLFF.

The genes are TRBV3-1 (or the pseudogene TRBV3-2) and TRBJ2-2, with 8 bases lining up with TRBD1. This CDR3 is 14 amino acids long. V was pared by 1 base and J by 12 bases, with 7 bases of the junction left unmatched. Per germline, CDR1 LGHDT and CDR2 YNNKEL (reference sequence). The CDR3 spells CASSQVTGESKLFF. In DNA form, the CDR3 reads TGTGCCAGCAGCCAAGTGACAGGGGAATCCAAGCTGTTTTTT.

This chain uses TRBV27 with TRBJ1-5; D is possibly TRBD1 (5 bases). The germline gives CDR1 MNHEY, CDR2 SMNVEV (reference sequence). The V end was cut by 0 bases, the J end by 6 bases, with 12 bases between. CDR3 length equals 15 residues. CDR3: CASSLSGRGSQPQHF. The CDR3 nucleotides are TGTGCCAGCAGTTTATCAGGCCGGGGGAGTCAGCCCCAGCATTTT.

This clone occurred a few times. The V and J genes are TRBV7-9 and TRBJ1-5, with TRBD1 identical over 7 bases. The CDR3 spans 16 residues. Trimming removed 5 bases from V and 1 base from J; junction bases left unmatched: 8. Germline loops: CDR1 SEHNR, CDR2 FQNEAQ (reference sequence). The CDR3 region is CASSETGLGSNQPQHF. CDR3 nucleotides: TGTGCCAGCAGCGAGACAGGGCTTGGAAGCAATCAGCCCCAGCATTTT.

The genes are TRBV3-1 (or the pseudogene TRBV3-2) and TRBJ1-1; TRBD1 agrees at 7 bases. Germline V gene lookup returns CDR1 LGHDT and CDR2 YNNKEL (reference sequence). V trimming: 4 bases; J trimming: 5 bases; junction bases outside the gene matches: 13. CDR3 length: 16 amino acids. The CDR3 loop reads CASSPSDRQGRTEAFF. The DNA for the CDR3 is TGTGCCAGCAGCCCTTCCGATCGACAGGGAAGGACTGAAGCTTTCTTT.

This clone was counted a single time. The gene calls are TRBV10-3 and TRBJ2-1, with 8 bases identical to TRBD1. CDR1 and CDR2 (germline): ENHRY, SYGVKD. The V and J ends lost 5 bases and 8 bases, in that order; junction bases with no gene match: 8. CDR3 size: 14 residues. DNA for the CDR3: TGTGCCATCAGTCGGACAGGGCCAATCGATGAGCAGTTCTTC. Encoded protein: CAISRTGPIDEQFF.

This rearrangement joins TRBV7-2 to TRBJ2-7; a weak D match, TRBD2 (6 bases). Trimming took off 5 bases at V and 0 bases at J, with 17 bases between the two ends. Germline CDR1 SGHTA, CDR2 FQGNSA. The CDR3 runs 16 residues. Written as DNA, the CDR3 is TGTGCCAGCAGCCCAGATCTTCTCGGGAGCTCCTACGAGCAGTACTTC. This codes for CASSPDLLGSSYEQYF. Filled out from reference TRBV7-2 and TRBJ2-7, the complete variable domain reads GAGVSQSPSNKVTEKGKDVELRCDPISGHTALYWYRQSLGQGLEFLIYFQGNSAPDKSGLPSDRFSAERTGGSVSTLTIQRTQQEDSAVYLCASSPDLLGSSYEQYFGPGTRLTVT.

This clone was seen only once. The rearrangement links TRBV7-9 to TRBJ1-1; no reliable D call. This CDR3 is 15 amino acids long. The V and J ends lost 1 base and 2 bases respectively, with 11 bases between them. Germline V gives CDR1 SEHNR, CDR2 FQNEAQ (reference sequence). The CDR3 spells CASSLVNRINTEAFF. The CDR3 DNA reads as TGTGCCAGCAGCTTAGTCAACAGAATAAACACTGAAGCTTTCTTT.

About this clone: With a far larger clone one base away, a read error is the likely cause. This rearrangement joins TRBV4-1 to TRBJ1-2, with D maybe TRBD1 (5 bases). V was clipped by 4 bases and J by 0 bases, with 12 bases between them. CDR3 length: 15 amino acids. Germline CDR1 reads MGHRA; CDR2 reads YSYEKL. CDR3 region: CASSPHPTANYGYTF. DNA of the CDR3: TGCGCCAGCAGCCCACACCCGACAGCTAACTATGGCTACACCTTC.

The genes are TRBV18 and TRBJ1-4; no definite D call. CDR3 size: 15 residues. V was pared by 2 bases and J by 5 bases, with 12 bases between. The V gene's germline CDR1 is KGHSH and CDR2 LQKENI. The CDR3 sequence: CASSPGPAGNEKLFF. The CDR3, as DNA: TGTGCCAGCTCACCAGGTCCGGCGGGGAATGAAAAACTGTTTTTT.

The table lists this clone with a few counts. Written as DNA, the CDR3 is TGTGCCAGCAGCCAGGGGGCTGAGAACACTGAAGCTTTCTTT. Residues: CASSQGAENTEAFF. This chain connects TRBV6-5 to TRBJ1-1, with 8 bases identical to TRBD1. After removal of 6 bases from V and 1 base from J, the junction contained 4 bases not matched to a gene. The CDR3 length is 14 residues. CDR1 is MNHEY, CDR2 SVGAGI, per germline.

The chain has TRBV4-1 and TRBJ2-1; 8 positions agree with TRBD2. The CDR3 is 13 residues long. V lost 0 bases and J lost 15; bases outside the gene matches: 7. Per germline, CDR1 MGHRA and CDR2 YSYEKL. CDR3 sequence (DNA): TGCGCCAGCAGCCAAGATGGCGGGAGGAGATGGTTCTTC. Amino acids: CASSQDGGRRWFF.

The chain joins TRBV9 to TRBJ2-5, with 7 bases identical to TRBD2. The closer fit of TRBJ2-7 to the DNA end suggests the J call may be wrong. From germline, CDR1 is SGDLS and CDR2 YYNGEE. CDR3 length: 14 amino acids. The CDR3 protein is CASSVDRDYYEQYF. CDR3 coding DNA: TGTGCCAGCAGCGTAGATCGGGACTACTACGAGCAGTACTTC.

This clone was detected once. The chain has TRBV5-8 and TRBJ2-7, with 7 bases identical to TRBD2. CDR3 length: 14 residues. CDR1 SGHTS and CDR2 YDEGEE come from the germline V gene. V was pared by 2 bases and J by 6 bases, with 8 bases of the junction left unmatched. The chain's CDR3 is CASSFDLGGVEQYF. The CDR3 DNA is TGTGCCAGCAGCTTCGACTTGGGGGGGGTCGAGCAGTACTTC.